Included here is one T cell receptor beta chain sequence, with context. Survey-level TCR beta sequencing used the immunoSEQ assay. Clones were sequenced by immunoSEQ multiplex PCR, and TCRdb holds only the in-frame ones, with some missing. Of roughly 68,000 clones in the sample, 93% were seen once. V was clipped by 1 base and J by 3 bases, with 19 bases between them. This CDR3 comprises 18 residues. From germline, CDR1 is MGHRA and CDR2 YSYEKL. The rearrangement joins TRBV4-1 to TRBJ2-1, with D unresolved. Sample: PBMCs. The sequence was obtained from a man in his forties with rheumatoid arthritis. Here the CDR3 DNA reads TGCGCCAGCAGCCAAGTCCCGAAAAAGGGAAAAATCTACAATGAGCAGTTCTTC. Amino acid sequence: CASSQVPKKGKIYNEQFF.